This TCR beta chain derives from a study of cytomegalovirus exposure and HLA in healthy donors. Overall study context: Unique TCRs from HLA-typed donors, approximately 80 million of them, were held in an early data release. Overall study findings and caveats: When the data were analyzed later, several of the most significant clusters appeared to be linked to common viral pathogens.

Turning to this clone: Its antigen is unidentified.

The PCR was carried out with 60 Vbeta primers and 13 Jbeta primers. Repertoires were generated with immunoSEQ multiplex PCR, while TCRdb's copy carries only in-frame clones and drops some. The sample has 130,000 or so clones, just under 90% seen once. Sequencing was done on a sample of PBMCs. The source is a woman in her 30s in good health and CMV-seronegative.

The CDR3 bases are TGTGCCAGCAGTTTCTTGCTAGGCGCCGGGGAGCTGTTTTTT. This encodes CASSFLLGAGELFF. This chain connects TRBV27 to TRBJ2-2; D is ambiguous. The V end lost 3 bases, the J end lost 6 bases, and 11 bases lay between the germline ends. This CDR3 is built from 14 residues. The germline CDR1 and CDR2 sequences are MNHEY and SMNVEV (reference sequence).